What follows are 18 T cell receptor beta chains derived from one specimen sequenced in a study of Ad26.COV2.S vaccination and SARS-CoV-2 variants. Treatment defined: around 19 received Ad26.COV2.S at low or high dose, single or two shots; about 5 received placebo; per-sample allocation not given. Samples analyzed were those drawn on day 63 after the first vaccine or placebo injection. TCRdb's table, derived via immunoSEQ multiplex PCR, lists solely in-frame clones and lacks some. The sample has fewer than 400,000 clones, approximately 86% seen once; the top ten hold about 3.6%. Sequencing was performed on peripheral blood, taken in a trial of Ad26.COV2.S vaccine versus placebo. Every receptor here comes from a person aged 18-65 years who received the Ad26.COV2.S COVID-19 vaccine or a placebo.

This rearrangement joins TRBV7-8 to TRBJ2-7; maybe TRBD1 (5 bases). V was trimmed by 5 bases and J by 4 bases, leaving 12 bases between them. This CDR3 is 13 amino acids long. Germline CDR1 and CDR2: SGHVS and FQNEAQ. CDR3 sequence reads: CASSRPTDYEQYF. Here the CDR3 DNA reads TGTGCCAGCAGCCGACCGACAGATTACGAGCAGTACTTC. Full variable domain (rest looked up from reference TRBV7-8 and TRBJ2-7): GAGVSQSPRYKVAKRGQDVALRCDPISGHVSLFWYQQALGQGPEFLTYFQNEAQLDKSGLPSDRFFAERPEGSVSTLKIQRTQQEDSAVYLCASSRPTDYEQYFGPGTRLTVT.

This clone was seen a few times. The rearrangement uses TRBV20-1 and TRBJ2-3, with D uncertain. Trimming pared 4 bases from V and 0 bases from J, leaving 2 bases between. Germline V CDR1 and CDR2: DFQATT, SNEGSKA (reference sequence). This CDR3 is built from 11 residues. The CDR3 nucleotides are TGCAGTGCTACTAGCACAGATACGCAGTATTTT. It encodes CSATSTDTQYF.

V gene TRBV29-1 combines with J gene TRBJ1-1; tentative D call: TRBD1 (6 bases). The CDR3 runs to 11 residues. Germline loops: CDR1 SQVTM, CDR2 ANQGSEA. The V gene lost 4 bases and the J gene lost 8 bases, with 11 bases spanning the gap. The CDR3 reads CSVAFQGEAFF. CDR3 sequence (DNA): TGCAGCGTTGCATTCCAGGGGGAAGCTTTCTTT.

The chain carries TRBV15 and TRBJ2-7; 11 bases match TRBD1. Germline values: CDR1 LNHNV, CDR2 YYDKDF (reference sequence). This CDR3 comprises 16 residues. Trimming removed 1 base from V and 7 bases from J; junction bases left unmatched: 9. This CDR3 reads CATSRGTGGGFDEQYF. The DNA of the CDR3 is TGTGCCACCAGCAGAGGGACAGGGGGCGGGTTTGATGAGCAGTACTTC. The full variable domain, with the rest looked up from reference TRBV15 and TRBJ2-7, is DAMVIQNPRYQVTQFGKPVTLSCSQTLNHNVMYWYQQKSSQAPKLLFHYYDKDFNNEADTPDNFQSRRPNTSFCFLDIRSPGLGDTAMYLCATSRGTGGGFDEQYFGPGTRLTVT.

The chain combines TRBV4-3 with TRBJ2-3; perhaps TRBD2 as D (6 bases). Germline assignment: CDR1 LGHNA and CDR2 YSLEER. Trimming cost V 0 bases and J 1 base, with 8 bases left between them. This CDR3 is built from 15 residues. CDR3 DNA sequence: TGCGCCAGCAGCCAAGAGTGGGGGGGCACAGATACGCAGTATTTT. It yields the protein CASSQEWGGTDTQYF.

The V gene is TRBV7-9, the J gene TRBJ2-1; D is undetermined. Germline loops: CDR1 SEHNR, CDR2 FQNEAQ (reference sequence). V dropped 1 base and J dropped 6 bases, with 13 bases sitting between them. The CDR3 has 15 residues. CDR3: CASSLGASTVNEQFF. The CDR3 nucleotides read TGTGCCAGCAGCTTAGGGGCCAGCACCGTCAATGAGCAGTTCTTC.

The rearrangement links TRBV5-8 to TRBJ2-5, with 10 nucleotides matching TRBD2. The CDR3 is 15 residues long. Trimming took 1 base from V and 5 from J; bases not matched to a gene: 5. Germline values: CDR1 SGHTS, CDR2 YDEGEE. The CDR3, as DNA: TGTGCCAGCAGCTTGCTAAGCGGGGGGGCGGAGACCCAGTACTTC. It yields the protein CASSLLSGGAETQYF. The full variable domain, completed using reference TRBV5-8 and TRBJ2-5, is EAGVTQSPTHLIKTRGQQATLRCSPISGHTSVYWYQQALGLGLQFLLWYDEGEERNRGNFPPRFSGRQFPNYSSELNVNALELEDSALYLCASSLLSGGAETQYFGPGTRLLVL.

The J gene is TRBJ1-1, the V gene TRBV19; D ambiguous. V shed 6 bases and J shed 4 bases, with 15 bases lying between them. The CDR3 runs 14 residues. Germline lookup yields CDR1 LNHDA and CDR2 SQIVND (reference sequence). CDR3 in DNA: TGTGCCAGTAGCCCCAGGAACGGTGGCACTGAAGCTTTCTTT. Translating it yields CASSPRNGGTEAFF.

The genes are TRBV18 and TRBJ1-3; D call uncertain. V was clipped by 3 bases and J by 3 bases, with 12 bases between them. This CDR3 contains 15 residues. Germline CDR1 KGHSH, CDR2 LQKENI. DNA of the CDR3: TGTGCCAGCTCACCTACAGAAGAAGTTGGAAACACCATATATTTT. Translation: CASSPTEEVGNTIYF. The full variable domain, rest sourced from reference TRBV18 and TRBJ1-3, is NAGVMQNPRHLVRRRGQEARLRCSPMKGHSHVYWYRQLPEEGLKFMVYLQKENIIDESGMPKERFSAEFPKEGPSILRIQQVVRGDSAAYFCASSPTEEVGNTIYFGEGSWLTVV.

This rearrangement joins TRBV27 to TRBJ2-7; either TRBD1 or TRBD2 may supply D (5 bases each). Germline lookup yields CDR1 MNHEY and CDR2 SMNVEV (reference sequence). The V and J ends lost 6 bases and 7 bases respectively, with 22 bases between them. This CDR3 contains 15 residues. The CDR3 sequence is CASSTPGRGGMEQYF. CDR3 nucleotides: TGTGCCAGCAGCACTCCGGGGCGCGGTGGTATGGAGCAGTACTTC.

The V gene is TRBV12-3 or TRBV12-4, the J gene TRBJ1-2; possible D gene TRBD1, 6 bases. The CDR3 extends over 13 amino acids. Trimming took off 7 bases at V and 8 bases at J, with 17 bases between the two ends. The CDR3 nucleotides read TGTGCCAGCAAGGGGGAGGGGGTTTGGGGCTACACCTTC. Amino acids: CASKGEGVWGYTF.

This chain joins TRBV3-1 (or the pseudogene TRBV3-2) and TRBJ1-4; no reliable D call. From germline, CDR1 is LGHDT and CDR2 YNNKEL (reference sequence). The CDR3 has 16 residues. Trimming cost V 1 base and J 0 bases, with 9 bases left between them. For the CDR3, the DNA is TGTGCCAGCAGCCAAGGAATAGTTGCAACTAATGAAAAACTGTTTTTT. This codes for CASSQGIVATNEKLFF.

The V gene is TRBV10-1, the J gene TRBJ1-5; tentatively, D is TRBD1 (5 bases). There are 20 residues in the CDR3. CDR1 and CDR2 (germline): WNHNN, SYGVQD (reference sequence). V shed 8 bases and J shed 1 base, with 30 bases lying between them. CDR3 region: CASLVGGLNSNLVSNQPQHF. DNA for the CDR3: TGCGCCAGCCTAGTCGGGGGACTAAACTCGAATTTGGTAAGCAATCAGCCCCAGCATTTT.

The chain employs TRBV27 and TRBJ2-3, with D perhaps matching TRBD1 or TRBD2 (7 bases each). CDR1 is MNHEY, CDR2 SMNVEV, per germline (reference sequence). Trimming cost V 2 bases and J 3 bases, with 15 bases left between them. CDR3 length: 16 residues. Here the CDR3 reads CASSLSQGGLTDTQYF. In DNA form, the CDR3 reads TGTGCCAGCAGTTTAAGTCAGGGGGGGCTTACAGATACGCAGTATTTT.

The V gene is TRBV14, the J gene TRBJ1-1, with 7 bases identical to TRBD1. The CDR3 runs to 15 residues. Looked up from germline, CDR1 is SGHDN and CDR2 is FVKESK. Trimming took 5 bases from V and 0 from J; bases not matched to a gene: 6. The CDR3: CASSERTGMNTEAFF. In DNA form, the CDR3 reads TGTGCCAGCAGCGAAAGGACAGGTATGAACACTGAAGCTTTCTTT.

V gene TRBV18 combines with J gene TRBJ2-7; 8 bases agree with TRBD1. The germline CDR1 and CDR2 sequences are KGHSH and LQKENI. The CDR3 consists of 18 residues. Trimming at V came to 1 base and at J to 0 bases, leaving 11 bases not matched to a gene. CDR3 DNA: TGTGCCAGCTCACCACAGTACCCCTCGGACAGGGCCTCCTACGAGCAGTACTTC. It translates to CASSPQYPSDRASYEQYF.

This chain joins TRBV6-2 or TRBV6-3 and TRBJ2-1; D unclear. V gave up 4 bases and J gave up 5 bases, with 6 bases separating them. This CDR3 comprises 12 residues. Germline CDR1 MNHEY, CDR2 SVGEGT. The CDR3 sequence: CASSFDHNEQFF. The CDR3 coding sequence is TGTGCCAGCAGTTTTGATCACAATGAGCAGTTCTTC.

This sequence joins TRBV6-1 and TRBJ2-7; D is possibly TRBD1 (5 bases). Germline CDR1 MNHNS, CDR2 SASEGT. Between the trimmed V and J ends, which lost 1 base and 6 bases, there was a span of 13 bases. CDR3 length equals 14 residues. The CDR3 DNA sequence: TGTGCCAGCAGTGAAGGGCAGGATAGGGGCGAGCAGTACTTC. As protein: CASSEGQDRGEQYF.